These 12 T cell receptor beta chains came from one sample sequenced in a study of identical twins. TCRdb passed the 5' RACE reads through MiXCR, listing each CDR3 protein once. Of fewer than 450,000 distinct CDR3 sequences listed, 9% to 10% are singletons. What was sequenced was naive T cells sorted from blood. These receptors originate from a woman aged 50 to 60 in good health.

This clonotype was picked up a small number of times. V gene TRBV6-2 or TRBV6-3 combines with J gene TRBJ2-7; 14 bases are shared with TRBD2. V was clipped by 6 bases and J by 6 bases; unmatched bases: 13. This CDR3 is built from 17 residues. Germline CDR1 is MNHEY and CDR2 is SVGEGT. The CDR3, as DNA: TGTGCCAGCAGCCAGACTAGCGGGAGGGCCGATTTTGGCGAGCAGTACGTC. Protein: CASSQTSGRADFGEQYV.

The table lists this clonotype with many counts. V usage is TRBV6-5 and J usage is TRBJ1-1; the D is unclear. V was shortened by 0 bases and J by 4 bases, with 15 bases between the two germline ends. The CDR3 is made up of 16 amino acids. Per germline, CDR1 MNHEY and CDR2 SVGAGI. CDR3 amino acids: CASSYSETAAGTEAFF. CDR3 coding DNA: TGTGCCAGCAGTTACTCCGAGACGGCGGCGGGCACTGAAGCTTTCTTT.

This rearrangement joins TRBV11-3 to TRBJ2-7; a weak D match, TRBD2 (6 bases). V was shortened by 5 bases and J by 4 bases, with 9 bases between the two germline ends. The CDR3 is made up of 12 amino acids. The germline gives CDR1 SGHNT, CDR2 YENEEA. CDR3 nucleotides: TGTGCCAGCAGCCATAGCGGTTACGAGCAGTACGTC. Encoded protein: CASSHSGYEQYV.

The V call is TRBV12-3 or TRBV12-4, the J call TRBJ2-2, with TRBD1 matching over 7 bases. The junction had 7 bases not matched to a gene; V was cut back by 6 bases and J by 0 bases. The CDR3 consists of 16 residues. The CDR3: CASSPGQDTNTGELFF. CDR3 coding DNA: TGTGCCAGCAGCCCAGGACAGGATACGAACACCGGGGAGCTGTTTTTT.

The chain uses TRBV5-1 and TRBJ2-5; perhaps TRBD1 as D (5 bases). V lost 8 bases, J lost 2 bases, and 16 bases lay in between. CDR3 length: 14 residues. From germline, CDR1 is SGHRS and CDR2 YFSETQ. Here the CDR3 reads CASRAGSGQETQYF. CDR3 sequence (DNA): TGCGCCAGTCGCGCCGGGTCAGGGCAAGAGACCCAGTACTTC.

In this sample, this clonotype turned up many times. This chain joins TRBV7-9 and TRBJ1-5, with a possible D match to TRBD1 (5 bases). CDR3 length: 15 amino acids. Germline V CDR1 and CDR2: SEHNR, FQNEAQ (reference sequence). Trimming stripped 5 bases from V and 7 bases from J, with 18 bases between. CDR3 in DNA: TGTGCCAGCAGCCAAGGACCTGGCAAGGGGCAGCCCCAGCATTTT. Translation: CASSQGPGKGQPQHF.

Concerning this clonotype itself: One end of the junction is discordant with germline, which a read error may explain. The chain joins TRBV10-3 to TRBJ2-2; D is unresolved. The CDR3 length is 16 residues. Germline V lookup: CDR1 ENHRY, CDR2 SYGVKD. As DNA, the CDR3 is TGTGCCATCACCCAGTTTGCCACACAGAACCCCGGGGAGCTGTTTTTT. Translation gives CAITQFATQNPGELFF.

There are a few counts of this clonotype. The chain links TRBV5-1 to TRBJ2-7, with a possible D match to TRBD2 (6 bases). Germline V gene sequence: CDR1 SGHRS, CDR2 YFSETQ. Trimming stripped 0 bases from V and 7 bases from J, with 17 bases between. There are 15 residues in the CDR3. The CDR3 coding sequence is TGCGCCAGCAGCTTGGTCGTGGGAGTTGGGGGGGAGCAGTACTTC. It translates to CASSLVVGVGGEQYF.

This clonotype was observed a handful of times. The rearrangement links TRBV6-2 or TRBV6-3 to TRBJ1-1; a possible D gene is TRBD1 (5 bases). Between the trimmed V and J ends, which lost 11 bases and 4 bases, there was a span of 11 bases. Germline V gene lookup returns CDR1 MNHEY and CDR2 SVGEGT. CDR3 length: 11 residues. The CDR3 bases are TGTGCCGCAGGGTGGGTCACTGAAGCTTTCTTT. Encoded protein: CAAGWVTEAFF.

In its sample, this clonotype was seen a few times. The V call is TRBV12-3 or TRBV12-4, the J call TRBJ2-3; 10 nucleotides agree with TRBD2. Trimming at V came to 3 bases and at J to 5 bases, leaving 11 bases not matched to a gene. The CDR3 is 17 amino acids. The CDR3 nucleotides are TGTGCCAGCAGTTTGGGGCTGCTCGGACTAGCGGAAGATACGCAGTATTTT. The encoded protein is CASSLGLLGLAEDTQYF.

The J gene is TRBJ2-5, the V gene TRBV5-1; maybe TRBD2 (6 bases). V lost 2 bases and J 5 bases, leaving 16 bases between the germline ends. Germline values: CDR1 SGHRS, CDR2 YFSETQ. The CDR3 is made up of 15 amino acids. CDR3 in amino acids: CASSFTQGGVETQYF. The DNA for the CDR3 is TGCGCCAGCAGCTTTACGCAGGGCGGGGTGGAGACCCAGTACTTC.

This clonotype was counted between two and nine times. The chain carries TRBV7-9 and TRBJ2-1, with D perhaps TRBD2 (6 bases). V was trimmed by 5 bases and J by 2 bases, leaving 16 bases between them. Germline lookup yields CDR1 SEHNR and CDR2 FQNEAQ (reference sequence). The CDR3 runs to 16 residues. The CDR3 DNA reads TGTGCCAGCAGCCCCCCCGGGAGCTATACCTACAATGAGCAGTTCTTC. Translating gives CASSPPGSYTYNEQFF. Full variable domain (rest looked up from reference TRBV7-9 and TRBJ2-1): DTGVSQNPRHKITKRGQNVTFRCDPISEHNRLYWYRQTLGQGPEFLTYFQNEAQLEKSRLLSDRFSAERPKGSFSTLEIQRTEQGDSAMYLCASSPPGSYTYNEQFFGPGTRLTVL.